What follows is one T cell receptor beta chain and its context. In its sample, this clone was seen a few times. Its antigen is currently not known. Base quality data are lacking; no much larger clone is found one base away. The library was made by the immunoSEQ multiplex PCR assay. The multiplex PCR relied on a mix of 60 forward primers for TCR Vbeta segments and 13 reverse primers for TCR Jbeta segments. A multiplex PCR assay on genomic DNA amplified the CDR3 region of rearranged TCR beta genes. The Illumina HiSeq System was used to sequence the amplified TCR beta libraries as 87-base-pair reads. The original pipeline was this. A later analysis counted approximately 84 million unique TCR beta chains across the 550 to 800 repertoires, and about 10 million of these chains were shared by at least two donors. A nearest-neighbor algorithm error-corrected the raw reads and collapsed the reads into unique sequences, merging closely related sequences to remove PCR and sequencing errors. CDR3 sequences were aligned to IMGT reference sequences to assign V, D and J gene segments. For a sequence to be retained, a match of at least six nucleotides to both a V gene segment and a J gene segment was required. A rearrangement counted as productive if the CDR3 had no stop codons and remained in frame with V and J, and every other rearrangement counted as non-productive. CDR3 was defined by IMGT convention, running from the second conserved V-encoded cysteine to the conserved J-encoded phenylalanine. The earlier analysis of about 620 of the donors excluded sequences that lacked an unambiguous match to a single V gene segment. An earlier analysis of roughly 590 of the donors called V segments functional above 56.7% productive rearrangements and segregating when the between-donor standard deviation exceeded 5%. To diagnose cytomegalovirus status from the catalog of TCR beta chain sequences, a statistical classification framework was built. In a later analysis, TCR nucleotide sequences were compared against IMGT/GENE-DB human TR gene sequences so that V and J genes could be assigned. Using the TCRdist pipeline, a later analysis assigned CDR3 sequences along with most-parsimonious VDJ recombination scenarios. In a later analysis, each TCR beta chain was defined by its CDR3 amino acid sequence together with its V-gene family, and reads without a unique V-gene family were excluded. In a later analysis, nearly 600 highly shared, low-generation-probability nucleotide sequences were removed to address suspected cross-contamination and a sequencing artifact. For each public chain, a later analysis derived a clonal expansion index from normalized ranks of inferred template counts within each repertoire. In a later analysis, generation probabilities were computed using a VDJ recombination model fitted to out-of-frame rearrangements, and the results were checked against IGoR. In a later analysis, TCR-TCR, TCR-HLA and TCR-CMV co-occurrence was scored with hypergeometric tests, and a repertoire-size bias correction was applied to TCR pairs. In a later analysis, false discovery rates were estimated by permuting HLA or CMV assignments 20 times. In a later analysis, co-occurring TCRs were grouped using DBSCAN, with TCRdist sequence similarity added in when clustering inside HLA-allele-positive subsets. Repertoires with fewer than 30,000 or more than 120,000 public chains were left out of co-occurrence clustering, as were a few repertoires with anomalous nucleotide sharing. The immuneACCESS repertoire file appears here via TCRdb, limited to in-frame rearrangements. These files lack a portion of the clones; in checked studies, under half of the deficit traces to unresolved V genes, and the cause of the others is not known. Clone size and V and J calls were adopted from that table, with D and trimming inferred from the DNA. The sample table contains around 64,000 clones; only one count was recorded for roughly 68% of them. The ten largest clonotypes hold 3% to 3.5% of the sample.

These data are taken from a study of cytomegalovirus exposure and HLA in healthy donors (dated by TCRdb to about 2017). A note on the overall study: In an earlier analysis of roughly 500 of the donors, under 300 Gb of sequence data and about 110 million unique TCR beta sequences from about 179 million T cells were reported. Among a few hundred genotyped donors of the cohort, an average of around 240,000 unique TCR beta nucleotide sequences were sequenced per donor, around a sixth of them non-productive. Typing coverage differed by locus: A, B, C, DRB1 and DQB1 were typed in roughly 620-630 donors, DQA1 in 500 to 550, DPA1 in some 600, and DPB1 in approximately 450. A separate validation cohort of 100 to 150 different subjects was used in addition to the approximately 640-subject first cohort. A later analysis re-examined previously published TCR beta repertoires from 600 to 700 donors and added high-resolution HLA genotyping to investigate patterns of TCR occurrence. To predict cytomegalovirus infection status, the study combined high-throughput TCR immunosequencing, statistical association of individual TCRs with disease status, and machine learning. Several DR-DQ haplotypes were treated as single units for association and clustering because of strong linkage in the cohort. About 280 gigabases of sequencing data and 70 million to 100 million unique TCR sequences were included in an early release covering over 600 HLA-typed donors. Rather than drawing on any new phenotypic data, the later analysis identified candidate immune exposures from TCR beta sequences and the way those sequences occurred across donors. Of the roughly 400 genotyped donors, about 80% fell in the genetic ancestry cluster associated with self-reported Caucasian donors. Donor age, sex, ethnicity and CMV serostatus were compiled together with the repertoire data. To decide whether each TCR beta V gene segment behaved as functional or pseudogenic, an earlier analysis of 587 of the donors relied on high-throughput TCR beta sequencing. The study used immunosequencing to profile the T cell repertoires of around 600 subjects and linked those repertoires to cytomegalovirus serostatus. Every discovery cohort repertoire had been produced on one sequencing platform. Both class I and class II loci were covered by HLA typing, at four-digit resolution. The study aimed to test whether signatures of past pathogen exposure could be identified by cataloging public T cell receptors. Genome-wide SNP genotypes for about three fifths of the roughly 670 donors were used in a later genetic analysis, which treated that subset as a discovery cohort.

Results the study describes overall, beyond this receptor: The authors suggested that the approach could potentially be extended to other disease states and immunological phenotypes. Because some donors lacked HLA typing at each locus, the association tests relied only on the typed subset. While some public TCRs were present in many individuals, most TCR sequences turned up only very rarely across donors. In a later analysis, most CMV-associated TCR beta chains were found to appear HLA-restricted, with HLA associations seemingly driven largely by CMV exposure. In a later analysis, HLA-associated TCR beta chains showed more clonal expansion and lower generation probabilities than non-associated chains that were equally common. At a false discovery rate of 0.05, a later analysis linked some 17,000 TCR beta sequences to specific HLA alleles. In a later analysis, TCR association rates were found to vary across HLA loci, with the most associated TCRs seen for DRB1 alleles and the fewest for HLA-C alleles. Immune exposure information for the cohort was limited to CMV serostatus. Broadly in line with IMGT annotations, most TCR beta V segments showed up in productive rearrangements about 87% or about 30% of the time in an earlier analysis of several hundred of the donors. Roughly uniform sequencing depth across donors was assumed in presence/absence analyses, although this assumption may not hold. This cohort had only TCR beta chains sequenced, and the lack of alpha or paired-chain data limited which features could be detected. A further reported finding was that TCR beta sequences accurately predicted the HLA-A and HLA-B alleles for most subjects in the first cohort. When HLA alleles, especially DR and DQ, strongly co-occurred, TCR associations were difficult to assign to individual alleles. A cluster of highly shared sequence variants was judged likely to represent a technical artifact of the sequencing pipeline. Roughly 15 rarely observed V segments, including chromosome 9 orphons, were excluded from the earlier analysis of approximately 600 of the donors because counts were too low. In a later analysis, several top co-occurrence clusters were reported to appear linked to parvovirus B19, influenza, CMV and Epstein-Barr virus. Correlated functional status among segregating V segments might be attributable to linkage disequilibrium, but an unknown experimental factor could not be ruled out. The classifier was reported to diagnose cytomegalovirus status with high specificity and sensitivity in both the original cohort and the validation cohort. An association between a missense DCLRE1C variant and V-gene and J-gene trimming of TCR beta chains was found in a later genetic analysis and replicated in an independent cohort. A total of 150 to 200 TCR beta chains were listed by the study as associated with cytomegalovirus. According to a later genetic analysis, donors in an Asian-associated ancestry cluster had fewer N-insertions in productive TCRs than the approximately 710-donor mean. In vitro tests confirmed that a few of the cytomegalovirus-associated TCR beta chains recognize cytomegalovirus antigens.

The cohort comprised several hundred healthy bone marrow donors. At the time of sampling, every cohort member was nominally healthy, though immune exposures that went unrecorded were likely present. The donor was CMV seronegative and belonged to the group of approximately 320 seronegative cohort members. A peripheral blood sample was collected from each donor, and TCR beta sequencing was performed on peripheral blood mononuclear cells. The Qiagen DNeasy Blood Extraction Kit was used to extract genomic DNA from the blood cell samples. The sequenced sample consisted of PBMCs. The receptor comes from a woman aged 50 to 60 in good health and CMV-seronegative.

CDR3 protein: CASSPRNRLAGNNEQFF. The nucleotide sequence is TGTGCCAGCTCACCACGGAACAGACTAGCGGGGAACAATGAGCAGTTCTTC. Rearrangement joined TRBV18 to TRBJ2-1, and 11 junction bases match TRBD2. From cysteine to phenylalanine, the CDR3 is 17 amino acids long. Of all the DNA, just the CDR3 is kept, 51 bases in frame from base 1. V is cut back by 1 base and J by 5 bases, with 7 bases in the junction unmatched. CDR1 and CDR2 were assigned from the germline V gene as KGHSH and LQKENI.